These T cell receptor beta chains were read from a single sample in a study of memory CD4+ T cells and cytomegalovirus serostatus. Repertoires were generated with immunoSEQ multiplex PCR, while TCRdb's copy carries only in-frame clones and drops some. The table includes tens of thousands of clones, approximately 80% detected once. The sequenced sample was memory CD4+ T cells from blood. All receptors come from an adult in good health and CMV-seronegative. Both conserved end residues are part of each CDR3. A D gene is named only where the DNA matches it firmly. The size entry is marked missing in some rows and otherwise reads once, few, many or a size class.

V	size	J	D	CDR3	DNA
TRBV7-2	.	TRBJ1-5	TRBD1	CASSDDRGSGSQPQHF	TGTGCCAGCAGCGATGACAGGGGTTCAGGAAGTCAGCCCCAGCATTTT
TRBV5-4	.	TRBJ2-1	.	CASSLVTPDNEQFF	TGTGCCAGCAGCTTGGTTACCCCTGACAATGAGCAGTTCTTC
TRBV6-5	.	TRBJ2-2	.	CASSYSFRETGELFF	TGTGCCAGCAGTTACTCGTTTAGGGAAACCGGGGAGCTGTTTTTT
TRBV6-6	.	TRBJ2-7	TRBD1	CASSFSTGSYEQYF	TGTGCCAGCAGTTTCTCGACAGGGAGCTACGAGCAGTACTTC
TRBV19	.	TRBJ2-1	.	CASSSRAIYNEQFF	TGTGCCAGTAGCTCCAGGGCAATCTACAATGAGCAGTTCTTC
TRBV7-2	.	TRBJ2-1	.	CASSSPGRYNEQFF	TGTGCCAGCAGCTCTCCTGGACGTTACAATGAGCAGTTCTTC
TRBV6-5	.	TRBJ1-4	.	CASSYRVLNEKLFF	TGTGCCAGCAGTTACAGAGTCCTTAATGAAAAACTGTTTTTT
TRBV27	.	TRBJ2-3	TRBD1	CASSYRGSTDTQYF	TGTGCCAGCAGTTACAGGGGAAGCACAGATACGCAGTATTTT
TRBV18	few	TRBJ1-1	.	CASSPREVGNTEAFF	TGTGCCAGCTCACCGAGGGAAGTAGGTAACACTGAAGCTTTCTTT
TRBV7-2	.	TRBJ1-3	.	CASSLGSPESGNTIYF	TGTGCCAGCAGCTTAGGTAGTCCCGAGTCTGGAAACACCATATATTTT
TRBV18	.	TRBJ2-7	.	CASSLLNYEQYF	TGTGCCAGCTCATTGTTAAATTACGAGCAGTACTTC
TRBV7-9	.	TRBJ1-2	.	CASSLEAYGYTF	TGTGCCAGCAGCTTAGAGGCCTATGGCTACACCTTC
TRBV28	.	TRBJ2-7	TRBD1	CASTPRYRGYEQYF	TGTGCCAGCACACCTAGATACAGGGGCTACGAGCAGTACTTC
TRBV28	.	TRBJ2-7	TRBD2	CAIQVREVGEQYF	TGTGCCATCCAAGTCCGGGAGGTGGGAGAGCAGTACTTC
TRBV5-1	.	TRBJ1-1	.	CASSSTANTEAFF	TGCGCCAGCAGCTCTACAGCGAACACTGAAGCTTTCTTT
TRBV19	.	TRBJ2-3	TRBD1	CASSRRTGGITDTQYF	TGTGCCAGTAGTAGACGGACAGGGGGAATCACAGATACGCAGTATTTT
TRBV7-2	.	TRBJ2-4	.	CASSLNTQNIQYF	TGTGCCAGCAGCTTAAACACCCAAAACATTCAGTACTTC
TRBV29-1	.	TRBJ1-2	.	CSVWAGGGYTF	TGCAGCGTTTGGGCAGGTGGTGGCTACACCTTC
TRBV28	.	TRBJ2-7	TRBD1	CASSPGQANEQYF	TGTGCCAGTTCTCCGGGACAGGCTAACGAGCAGTACTTC
TRBV10-3	.	TRBJ1-2	TRBD1	CAIRTGDSYGYTF	TGTGCCATAAGGACAGGGGATAGCTATGGCTACACCTTC
TRBV9	.	TRBJ2-7	.	CASSVEPYEQYF	TGTGCCAGCAGCGTAGAACCCTACGAGCAGTACTTC
TRBV5-1	.	TRBJ2-2	.	CASSPGGSLGSTGELFF	TGCGCCAGCAGCCCGGGCGGCTCCCTAGGATCCACCGGGGAGCTGTTTTTT
TRBV14	few	TRBJ1-1	.	CASSQDLRIEAFF	TGTGCCAGCAGCCAAGATCTCCGGATCGAAGCTTTCTTT
TRBV6-6	.	TRBJ1-5	.	CASWGARETQPQHF	TGTGCCAGCTGGGGGGCCAGGGAAACTCAGCCCCAGCATTTT
TRBV5-1	.	TRBJ2-3	.	CASSLDSGAWDTQYF	TGCGCCAGCAGCTTGGATTCGGGAGCGTGGGATACGCAGTATTTT
TRBV4-2	few	TRBJ2-3	TRBD2	CASSHGTSGGVTQYF	TGTGCCAGCAGCCACGGGACTAGCGGGGGTGTTACGCAGTATTTT
TRBV13	few	TRBJ2-5	TRBD1	CASSRKGDRTSRTQYF	TGTGCCAGCAGCAGAAAGGGGGACAGGACGAGCAGGACCCAGTACTTC
TRBV15	.	TRBJ1-2	TRBD1	CATSSGQGNYGYTF	TGTGCCACCAGCTCAGGACAGGGGAACTATGGCTACACCTTC
TRBV27	.	TRBJ2-2	.	CASSLFWETGELFF	TGTGCCAGCAGTTTATTTTGGGAAACCGGGGAGCTGTTTTTT